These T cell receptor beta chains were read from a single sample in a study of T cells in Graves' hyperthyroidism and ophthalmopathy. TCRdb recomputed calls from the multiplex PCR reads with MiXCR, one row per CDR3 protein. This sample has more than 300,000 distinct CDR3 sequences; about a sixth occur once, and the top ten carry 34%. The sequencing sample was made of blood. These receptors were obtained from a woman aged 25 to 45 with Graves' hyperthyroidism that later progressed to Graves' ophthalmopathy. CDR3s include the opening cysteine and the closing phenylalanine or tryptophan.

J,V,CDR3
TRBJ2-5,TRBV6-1,CASSLPLAQETQYF
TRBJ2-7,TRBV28,CASSFAGISSYEQYF
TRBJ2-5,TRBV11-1,CASTTGETQYF
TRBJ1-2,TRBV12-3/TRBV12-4,CASKRGGRGYGYTF
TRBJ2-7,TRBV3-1,CASSQVSGPPSYEQYF
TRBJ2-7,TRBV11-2,CASSAGTSGGKSYEQYF
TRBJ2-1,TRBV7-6,CASSLEVGGLSYNEQFF
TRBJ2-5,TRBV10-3,CAISAGTEETQYF
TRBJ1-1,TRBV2,CASSLGTGWGPTEAFF
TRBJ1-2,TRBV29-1,CSGAFSDYGYTF
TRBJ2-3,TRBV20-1,CSAGGWGQGLADTQYF
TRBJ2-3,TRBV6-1,CASPAGAYTDTQYF
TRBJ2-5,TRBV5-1,CASSLAPSGSGGGQETQYF
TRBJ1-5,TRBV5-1,CASRAGQSDNQPQHF
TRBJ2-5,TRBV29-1,CSVEGQGRVGETQYF
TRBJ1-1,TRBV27,CASSLGAGFTEAFF
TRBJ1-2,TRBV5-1,CASSLDVGGGGYTF
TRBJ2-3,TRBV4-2,CASSQVQRGGTDTQYF
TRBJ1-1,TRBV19,CASSTGQLTEAFF
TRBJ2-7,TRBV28,CASRGLAGPEIDYEQYF
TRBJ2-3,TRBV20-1,CSARAGGPGDTQYF
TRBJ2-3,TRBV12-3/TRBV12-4,CASSSRAYTDTQYF
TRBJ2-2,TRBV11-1,CASSSRQAANTGELFF
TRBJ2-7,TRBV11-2,CASRRRGTSGAAGQYF
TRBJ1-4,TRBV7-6,CASSLASIRGQAEKLFF
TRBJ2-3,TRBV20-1,CSAPLTLGGTDTQYF
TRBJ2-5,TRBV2,CASSYEGRETQYF
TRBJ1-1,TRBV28,CASIWGINTEAFF
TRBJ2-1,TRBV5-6,CASSFGTGSYNEQFF
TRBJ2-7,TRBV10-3,CAIRRDDSYEQYF
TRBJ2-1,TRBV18,CASSPIAGGRDEQFF
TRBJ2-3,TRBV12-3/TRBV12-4,CASSSTPGLVADTQYF